One sample yielded the 21 T cell receptor beta chains listed below, sequenced in a study of molecular identifiers for immune sequencing clone quantification. TCRdb passed the PCR reads through MiXCR, listing each CDR3 protein once. The sample lists approximately 590,000 distinct CDR3 sequences, less than 30% seen once, with about 0.73% in the top ten. The sequenced sample consisted of naive CD8+ T cells from blood, with Jurkat cell RNA spiked in. Subset specified: FACS-sorted CD8+CD4-CCR7+CD45RA+ naive T cells. The receptors come from a human donor in good health. Some libraries in this study had Jurkat cell RNA spiked in.

There are a few counts of this clonotype. The chain combines TRBV27 with TRBJ1-5; tentatively, D is TRBD1 (6 bases). V lost 4 bases to trimming and J lost 4 bases, with 23 bases between them. Germline V lookup: CDR1 MNHEY, CDR2 SMNVEV (reference sequence). This CDR3 is 18 amino acids long. Here the CDR3 DNA reads TGTGCCAGCAGTTCGGGATCGGTACAAGGAGGGACAAATCAGCCCCAGCATTTT. The encoded protein is CASSSGSVQGGTNQPQHF.

The CDR3 spells CASSQADAGPAKGQFF. For the CDR3, the DNA is TGTGCCAGCAGCCAAGCGGATGCCGGACCGGCCAAGGGGCAGTTCTTC. The chain joins TRBV14 to TRBJ2-1; D not resolved. Germline loops: CDR1 SGHDN, CDR2 FVKESK. The germline V and J ends were trimmed by 1 base and 12 bases, with 22 bases remaining between them. The CDR3 has 16 amino acids.

The CDR3 reads CASSHRDPNSGANVLTF. The CDR3 DNA follows: TGTGCCAGCAGCCACCGGGACCCCAACTCTGGGGCCAACGTCCTGACTTTC. J is TRBJ2-6 and V is TRBV7-9; the D gene could be TRBD1 or TRBD2 (5 bases each). CDR3 length equals 17 residues. Trimming removed 5 bases at V and 0 bases at J, with 14 bases between. CDR1 and CDR2 (germline): SEHNR, FQNEAQ (reference sequence).

Worth noting for this clonotype: Compared with germline, one end of the junction differs, possibly owing to a read error. The V call is TRBV7-9, the J call TRBJ1-4; TRBD1 is a possible D gene (6 bases). In germline, CDR1 is SEHNR, CDR2 FQNEAQ (reference sequence). The CDR3 spans 15 residues. CDR3 protein: CPSSQTLGGNEKLFF. The DNA of the CDR3 is TGTCCCAGCAGCCAAACACTAGGGGGTAATGAAAAACTGTTTTTT.

As regards this clonotype: A much larger clone lies one base from this, so it may be a read error. The chain links TRBV7-6 to TRBJ2-4, with TRBD1 matching over 8 bases. V gave up 4 bases and J gave up 3 bases; unmatched junction bases: 2. Germline CDR1 is SGHVS and CDR2 is FNYEAQ. The CDR3 totals 14 residues. The CDR3 loop is CASSSGQGKNIQYF. The CDR3 DNA follows: TGTGCCAGCAGCTCTGGACAGGGCAAAAACATTCAGTACTTC.

In the case of this clonotype: Mismatch with germline at one junction end may stem from a read error. V gene TRBV19 combines with J gene TRBJ2-7; 9 bases agree with TRBD2. The CDR3 loop spans 14 amino acids. CDR1 and CDR2 from the germline V gene are LNHDA and SQIVND (reference sequence). The CDR3 here is CASSTGTSSYVQYF. CDR3 nucleotides: TGTGCCAGTAGTACCGGGACTAGCTCCTACGTGCAGTACTTC. Full variable domain (remainder filled in from reference TRBV19 and TRBJ2-7): DGGITQSPKYLFRKEGQNVTLSCEQNLNHDAMYWYRQDPGQGLRLIYYSQIVNDFQKGDIAEGYSVSREKKESFPLTVTSAQKNPTAFYLCASSTGTSSYVQYFGPGTRLTVT.

Many counts were recorded for this clonotype. J is TRBJ1-5 and V is TRBV21-1; the table assigns TRBD1, which was not confirmed against the DNA. TRBV21-1 is tagged as a pseudogene. The CDR3 sequence is 19 residues long. CDR3 in amino acids: CASSPRVGGSTHSNQPQHF. The CDR3 DNA reads as TGTGCCAGCAGCCCAAGGGTAGGGGGGTCAACACATAGCAATCAGCCCCAGCATTTT.

The table lists this clonotype with a few counts. The gene calls are TRBV11-3 and TRBJ2-3; possible D gene TRBD2, 5 bases. The CDR3 runs to 16 residues. Germline V lookup: CDR1 SGHNT, CDR2 YENEEA. The ends were cut back, 5 bases at V and 6 bases at J, with 21 bases in the middle. The CDR3 protein is CASSPTSAEIPDTQYF. The CDR3 coding sequence is TGTGCCAGCAGCCCCACATCAGCGGAAATACCGGATACGCAGTATTTT.

This clonotype was seen more than once but under ten times. The V call is TRBV7-9, the J call TRBJ2-2; D is possibly TRBD2 (6 bases). The V end lost 8 bases, the J end lost 2 bases, and 12 bases lay between the germline ends. The CDR3 spans 14 residues. Germline CDR1 reads SEHNR; CDR2 reads FQNEAQ (reference sequence). CDR3 bases: TGTGCCAGCCGACGGGAGATTAACACCGGGGAGCTGTTTTTT. Protein product: CASRREINTGELFF.

In the case of this clonotype: A much larger clonotype is one base distant, so this may be a read error. The rearrangement joins TRBV4-3 to TRBJ2-5; D call uncertain. The CDR3 runs 15 residues. From germline, CDR1 is LGHNA and CDR2 YSLEER. Trimming shortened V by 1 base and J by 3 bases, and 12 bases separated the two germline ends. Here the CDR3 reads CASSQVTTPKETQYF. For the CDR3, the DNA is TGCGCCAGCAGCCAAGTGACAACTCCCAAAGAGACCCAGTACTTC.

This clonotype was recorded many times. The chain has TRBV23-1 and TRBJ2-5; no reliable D call. TRBV23-1 is placed among ORFs of uncertain function. CDR3 length: 12 residues. V dropped 5 bases and J dropped 0 bases, with 4 bases sitting between them. CDR3 bases: TGCGCCAGCAGTTCCGACCAAGAGACCCAGTACTTC. Its translation: CASSSDQETQYF.

This chain uses TRBV19 with TRBJ2-2; weak D call: TRBD2 (7 bases). Looked up from germline, CDR1 is LNHDA and CDR2 is SQIVND (reference sequence). Trimming cost V 0 bases and J 6 bases, with 14 bases left between them. The CDR3 loop spans 16 amino acids. CDR3 in DNA: TGTGCCAGTAGTATAGATGCAGGGGCGGGAGCCGGGGAGCTGTTTTTT. Its protein is CASSIDAGAGAGELFF.

This clonotype was observed a handful of times. The genes are TRBV6-5 and TRBJ2-2; 7 bases are a match to TRBD1. The V and J ends lost 4 bases and 0 bases, in that order; junction bases with no gene match: 5. Germline V gives CDR1 MNHEY, CDR2 SVGAGI. This CDR3 has 16 amino acids. The DNA of the CDR3 is TGTGCCAGCAGTTCGGACAGGTTCGCGAACACCGGGGAGCTGTTTTTT. This codes for CASSSDRFANTGELFF.

Concerning this clonotype: This may come from a read error, since a much larger clone is one base off. The CDR3 nucleotides are TGTGCCAGCAGTGGACAGGGCGTTGCTGATAAACTGTTTTTT. Encoded protein: CASSGQGVADKLFF. V and J are TRBV12-3 or TRBV12-4 and TRBJ1-4, with 8 positions matching TRBD1. The CDR3 extends over 14 amino acids. Trimming removed 5 bases from V and 11 bases from J; junction bases left unmatched: 10.

On this clonotype itself: Possible read error: a much larger clone is one base away. The chain joins TRBV4-2 to TRBJ2-7; D gene ambiguous. V lost 3 bases and J 1 base, leaving 7 bases between the germline ends. This CDR3 is built from 13 residues. Germline V gives CDR1 LGHNA, CDR2 YNFKEQ. The CDR3 sequence: CASSHDPSYEQYF. CDR3 bases: TGTGCCAGCAGCCACGACCCGTCCTACGAGCAGTACTTC.

This clonotype was observed a handful of times. V is TRBV2 and J is TRBJ2-5; 9 bases line up with TRBD2. The CDR3 loop spans 16 amino acids. Trimming removed 7 bases from V and 5 bases from J; junction bases left unmatched: 14. Germline loops: CDR1 SNHLY, CDR2 FYNNEI. In DNA, the CDR3 is TGTGCCAGCATACTATTAGCGGGAGAGGGCGGGGAGACCCAGTACTTC. It codes for CASILLAGEGGETQYF.

This clonotype appeared many times. The V gene is TRBV30, the J gene TRBJ1-1; D call uncertain. The germline V gene encodes CDR1 GTSNPN and CDR2 SVGIG (reference sequence). The CDR3 is 13 residues long. Trimming removed 0 bases from V and 1 base from J, with 6 bases in between. CDR3: CAWSVMANTEAFF. The CDR3 nucleotides read TGTGCCTGGAGTGTTATGGCGAACACTGAAGCTTTCTTT.

This clonotype was seen repeatedly, ten times or more. This sequence joins TRBV7-8 and TRBJ1-5, with a possible D match to TRBD1 (5 bases). The V gene's germline CDR1 is SGHVS and CDR2 FQNEAQ. The CDR3 length is 14 residues. With 5 bases removed from V and 6 bases from J, the gap between germline ends came to 14 bases. CDR3 nucleotides: TGTGCCAGCAGCGGGGTATATGGGGCTCAGCCCCAGCATTTT. It translates to CASSGVYGAQPQHF. Full variable domain (missing parts from reference TRBV7-8 and TRBJ1-5): GAGVSQSPRYKVAKRGQDVALRCDPISGHVSLFWYQQALGQGPEFLTYFQNEAQLDKSGLPSDRFFAERPEGSVSTLKIQRTQQEDSAVYLCASSGVYGAQPQHFGDGTRLSIL.

The chain combines TRBV6-2 or TRBV6-3 with TRBJ2-1; no firm D call. V dropped 0 bases and J dropped 9 bases, with 6 bases sitting between them. Germline V gene sequence: CDR1 MNHEY, CDR2 SVGEGT. The CDR3 contains 12 residues. The CDR3 DNA follows: TGTGCCAGCAGTTACTCAACCGTTGAGCAGTTCTTC. Protein: CASSYSTVEQFF.

The chain combines TRBV4-3 with TRBJ1-6; no reliable D call. V was cut by 4 bases and J by 7 bases, with 14 bases left in between. The CDR3 length is 15 residues. The germline CDR1 and CDR2 sequences are LGHNA and YSLEER. CDR3 sequence (DNA): TGCGCCAGCAGCCCATCCGGGGTGGGAAATTCACCCCTCCACTTT. The encoded protein is CASSPSGVGNSPLHF.

This clonotype was seen a few times. The genes are TRBV30 and TRBJ2-1, with D tentatively TRBD1 or TRBD2 (5 bases each). The V gene's germline CDR1 is GTSNPN and CDR2 SVGIG (reference sequence). The CDR3 has 13 amino acids. Trimming removed 5 bases at V and 4 bases at J, with 12 bases between. The CDR3 DNA reads TGTGCCTGGGGCCATGGGGGTTACAATGAGCAGTTCTTC. Translation gives CAWGHGGYNEQFF.